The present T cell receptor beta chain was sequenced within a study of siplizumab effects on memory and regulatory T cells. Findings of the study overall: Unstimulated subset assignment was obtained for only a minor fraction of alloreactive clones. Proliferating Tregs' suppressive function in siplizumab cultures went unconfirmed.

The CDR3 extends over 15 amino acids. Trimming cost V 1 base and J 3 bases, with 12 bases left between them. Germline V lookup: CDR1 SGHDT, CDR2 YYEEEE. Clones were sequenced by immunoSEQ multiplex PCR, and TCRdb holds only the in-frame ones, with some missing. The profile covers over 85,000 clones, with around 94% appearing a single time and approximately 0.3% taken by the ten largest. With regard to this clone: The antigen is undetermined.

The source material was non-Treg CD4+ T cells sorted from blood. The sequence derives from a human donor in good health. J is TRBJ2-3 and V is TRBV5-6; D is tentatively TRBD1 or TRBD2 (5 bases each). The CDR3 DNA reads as TGTGCCAGCAGCTTGCGGGGCGTCTGGACAGATACGCAGTATTTT. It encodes CASSLRGVWTDTQYF.